Listed below are T cell receptor beta chains from one sample, sequenced in a study of T cell repertoires in cytomegalovirus infection. TCRdb re-analysed the reads in MiXCR, keeping a single row per CDR3 protein. The sample lists approximately 300,000 distinct CDR3 sequences; about 28% were seen once. Their cognate antigens are unknown. The source material was cultured PBMCs, sampled from culture after CMV antigen stimulation. All receptors derive from a human donor in good health (CMV status not recorded). Some clones in this sample may be carry-over from other donors' samples. CDR3s include the opening cysteine and the closing phenylalanine or tryptophan. D genes are given only for firm matches. Size tells how often a clone was seen (once, few, many) or the class of an expanded clone, and some rows leave it out.

>NA|TRBJ1-5|TRBV28|NA
CASRSGWGSNQPQHF
TGTGCCAGCAGATCCGGTTGGGGTAGCAATCAGCCCCAGCATTTT
>NA|TRBJ2-5|TRBV20-1|NA
CSGSQETQYF
TGCAGTGGGTCGCAAGAGACCCAGTACTTC
>once|TRBJ2-1|TRBV28|NA
CASSSRLTDKYNEQFF
TGTGCCAGCAGTTCCCGGTTGACCGATAAATACAATGAGCAGTTCTTC
>NA|TRBJ1-2|TRBV6-5|TRBD1
CASSYSTGANYGYTF
TGTGCCAGCAGTTACTCGACAGGGGCAAACTATGGCTACACCTTC
>few|TRBJ2-3|TRBV19|TRBD2
CASSSSGGKDTQYF
TGTGCCAGTAGTAGCAGCGGGGGAAAAGATACGCAGTATTTT
>few|TRBJ1-1|TRBV18|TRBD1
CASSPQMRQGLGNTEAFF
TGTGCCAGCTCACCACAAATGAGACAGGGATTGGGGAACACTGAAGCTTTCTTT
>NA|TRBJ2-5|TRBV12-3/TRBV12-4|NA
CASSFRPENQETQYF
TGTGCCAGCAGTTTTCGTCCGGAGAACCAAGAGACCCAGTACTTC
>many|TRBJ2-5|TRBV7-2|TRBD1
CASSVGGQEETQYF
TGTGCCAGCAGTGTCGGGGGACAGGAAGAGACCCAGTACTTC
>medium-sized|TRBJ2-3|TRBV20-1|TRBD2
CSAILAGLSDTQYF
TGCAGTGCTATCCTAGCGGGATTGTCAGATACGCAGTATTTT
>NA|TRBJ2-6|TRBV5-1|TRBD1
CASSSGQGAQGANVLTF
TGCGCCAGCAGCTCGGGACAGGGGGCGCAAGGGGCCAACGTCCTGACTTTC
>NA|TRBJ1-3|TRBV28|NA
CASKTPFSGNTIYF
TGTGCCAGCAAGACACCGTTCTCTGGAAACACCATATATTTT
>few|TRBJ1-4|TRBV11-2|TRBD1
CASSFPSEGAANEKLFF
TGTGCCAGCAGCTTTCCATCAGAGGGGGCGGCTAATGAAAAACTGTTTTTT
>NA|TRBJ2-4|TRBV20-1|NA
CSARDPGVDIQYF
TGCAGTGCTAGAGATCCCGGAGTGGACATTCAGTACTTC
>NA|TRBJ1-5|TRBV27|NA
CASSFIGGSNQPQHF
TGTGCCAGCAGTTTCATCGGGGGAAGCAATCAGCCCCAGCATTTT
>NA|TRBJ1-2|TRBV20-1|NA
CSASQQGRGGYTF
TGCAGTGCTAGTCAGCAGGGGCGCGGGGGCTACACCTTC
>NA|TRBJ1-1|TRBV10-3|NA
CAISESNSLNTEAFF
TGTGCCATCAGTGAGTCGAACAGCTTGAACACTGAAGCTTTCTTT
>few|TRBJ1-1|TRBV6-1|NA
CASKKLYQAFF
TGTGCCAGCAAAAAATTATATCAAGCTTTCTTT
>few|TRBJ2-5|TRBV27|TRBD2
CASRNVSGRETQYF
TGTGCCAGCAGGAACGTTAGCGGGAGGGAGACCCAGTACTTC
>NA|TRBJ2-7|TRBV28|TRBD2
CASSPLLAGTYEQYF
TGTGCCAGCAGTCCTCTACTAGCGGGGACCTACGAGCAGTACTTC
>many|TRBJ2-1|TRBV7-2|NA
CASGGGGPHNEQFF
TGTGCCAGCGGGGGGGGCGGGCCTCACAATGAGCAGTTCTTC
>NA|TRBJ1-5|TRBV6-1|NA
CASSSRTALNQPQHF
TGTGCCAGCAGTTCCCGGACAGCCCTCAATCAGCCCCAGCATTTT
>few|TRBJ2-2|TRBV12-3/TRBV12-4|TRBD2
CASSPTGTSGRFVTGELFF
TGTGCCAGCAGTCCGACCGGGACTAGCGGGAGATTTGTGACCGGGGAGCTGTTTTTT
>few|TRBJ2-1|TRBV5-6|TRBD2
CASSSSGLAVRREQFF
TGTGCCAGCAGCTCCTCAGGACTAGCTGTCCGTAGGGAGCAGTTCTTC
>NA|TRBJ1-5|TRBV28|NA
CASSSFRGNNQPQHF
TGTGCCAGCAGTTCTTTTCGGGGGAACAATCAGCCCCAGCATTTT
>many|TRBJ2-3|TRBV7-8|TRBD2
CASSLRAGGPSDTQYF
TGTGCCAGCAGCTTACGAGCGGGGGGGCCTTCCGATACGCAGTATTTT
>NA|TRBJ1-4|TRBV19|NA
CASSGYRDGEDHLEKLFF
TGTGCCAGTAGCGGCTACCGGGACGGAGAGGACCACTTGGAAAAACTGTTTTTT
>few|TRBJ1-1|TRBV3-1|TRBD1
CASSQGTGTVEAFF
TGTGCCAGCAGCCAAGGAACAGGGACAGTTGAAGCTTTCTTT
>NA|TRBJ2-3|TRBV14|TRBD2
CASSLGLAGSTRLWTDTQYF
TGTGCCAGCAGCCTCGGACTAGCGGGTTCTACGAGGTTATGGACAGATACGCAGTATTTT
>NA|TRBJ2-5|TRBV20-1|NA
CSAREGGGGPETQYF
TGCAGTGCTAGAGAGGGGGGAGGTGGCCCAGAGACCCAGTACTTC
>many|TRBJ1-1|TRBV7-8|NA
CASSLAWEAGTEAFF
TGTGCCAGCAGCTTAGCTTGGGAAGCAGGCACTGAAGCTTTCTTT
>NA|TRBJ1-1|TRBV19|TRBD1
CAVYRGRAAFF
TGTGCCGTGTACAGGGGGCGGGCGGCTTTCTTT
>NA|TRBJ1-6|TRBV5-1|NA
CASSRGMGDRNSPLHF
TGCGCCAGCAGTCGGGGGATGGGGGACCGGAATTCACCCCTCCACTTT
>NA|TRBJ1-1|TRBV5-6|NA
CASSLAGQAYTEAFF
TGTGCCAGCAGCTTGGCCGGGCAGGCCTACACTGAAGCTTTCTTT
>NA|TRBJ2-3|TRBV6-1|NA
CASTRHLNTDTQYF
TGTGCCAGCACGAGACACCTAAACACAGATACGCAGTATTTT
>few|TRBJ2-3|TRBV10-3|TRBD2
CAISGTSGSMDTQYF
TGTGCCATCAGCGGGACTAGCGGGAGTATGGATACGCAGTATTTT
>NA|TRBJ1-4|TRBV7-2|TRBD1
CASSLGQGHEKLFF
TGTGCCAGCAGCTTGGGACAGGGTCATGAAAAACTGTTTTTT
>NA|TRBJ2-1|TRBV18|NA
CASSPGLLYNEQFF
TGTGCCAGCTCACCCGGACTTCTCTACAATGAGCAGTTCTTC
>NA|TRBJ2-3|TRBV7-9|NA
CASSLHSIEGYTDTQYF
TGTGCCAGCAGCTTACATAGTATTGAGGGATACACAGATACGCAGTATTTT
>NA|TRBJ1-1|TRBV30|TRBD1
CAWSKGTGRGNEAFF
TGTGCCTGGAGTAAAGGGACAGGGCGGGGTAATGAAGCTTTCTTT
>few|TRBJ2-7|TRBV5-1|NA
CASSPDLESHEQYF
TGCGCCAGCAGCCCGGATTTGGAGTCCCACGAGCAGTACTTC
>NA|TRBJ2-3|TRBV11-2|NA
CASSFIGGHADTQYF
TGTGCCAGCAGCTTTATCGGGGGACACGCAGATACGCAGTATTTT
>few|TRBJ2-1|TRBV7-8|NA
CASSRTLWNEQFF
TGTGCCAGCAGCCGGACCCTTTGGAATGAGCAGTTCTTC
>many|TRBJ1-4|TRBV6-1|NA
CASSLTDSTNEKLFF
TGTGCCAGCAGTCTGACGGATTCAACTAATGAAAAACTGTTTTTT
>NA|TRBJ2-4|TRBV7-9|TRBD2
CASSGRADIQYF
TGTGCCAGCAGCGGGAGGGCGGACATTCAGTACTTC
>few|TRBJ2-1|TRBV4-2|TRBD2
CASSHVQTSEGYNEQFF
TGTGCCAGCAGCCATGTCCAGACTAGCGAGGGCTACAATGAGCAGTTCTTC
>few|TRBJ1-3|TRBV27|TRBD1
CASSSAGTGLNTIYF
TGTGCCAGCAGTTCCGCCGGGACAGGGTTAAACACCATATATTTT